A selection of T cell receptor beta chains follows, all from one sample in a study of beta chain features in type 1 diabetes. Sequenced by immunoSEQ multiplex PCR; TCRdb stores in-frame clones only, minus some. Here the sample spans tens of thousands of clones, around 49% being singletons. Input material: central memory CD4+ T cells from blood. The source is a man aged 25-40 years with type 1 diabetes. Each CDR3 is given with its conserved first and last residue. Each record gives: V gene, clone size, J gene, D gene, CDR3 DNA, CDR3 protein. A D gene is named only where the DNA matches it firmly. A clone size is listed for some rows: how often the clone was seen (once, few, many), or a class if it is expanded.

v_call: TRBV5-1; clone_size: NA; j_call: TRBJ1-2; d_call: TRBD1; cdr3_nt: TGCGCCAGCAGCTTGGGACAGGGGGTAAACTATGGCTACACCTTC; cdr3_aa: CASSLGQGVNYGYTF
v_call: TRBV10-3; clone_size: few; j_call: TRBJ2-1; d_call: NA; cdr3_nt: TGTGCCATCAGTGAGTCAGACGGGGCCTACAATGAGCAGTTCTTC; cdr3_aa: CAISESDGAYNEQFF
v_call: TRBV1; clone_size: NA; j_call: TRBJ2-5; d_call: NA; cdr3_nt: TGCACCAGCAGCCCGGCGGCGGGGGGGTTCCAAGAGACCCAGTACTTC; cdr3_aa: CTSSPAAGGFQETQYF
v_call: TRBV7-2; clone_size: NA; j_call: TRBJ1-5; d_call: NA; cdr3_nt: TGTGCCAGCAGCTCCTTTTCGGGTAATCAGCCCCAGCATTTT; cdr3_aa: CASSSFSGNQPQHF
v_call: TRBV30; clone_size: few; j_call: TRBJ1-1; d_call: NA; cdr3_nt: TGTGCCTGGAGTGTACTGGGCAGCATGAACACTGAAGCTTTCTTT; cdr3_aa: CAWSVLGSMNTEAFF
v_call: TRBV7-2; clone_size: NA; j_call: TRBJ2-2; d_call: NA; cdr3_nt: TGTGCCAGCAGCCCTGGACAGATGGAGCTGTTTTTT; cdr3_aa: CASSPGQMELFF
v_call: TRBV19; clone_size: few; j_call: TRBJ2-7; d_call: NA; cdr3_nt: TGTGCCAGTAGTGCTCGGTGGCAGGGGTACGAGCAGTACTTC; cdr3_aa: CASSARWQGYEQYF
v_call: TRBV30; clone_size: few; j_call: TRBJ2-5; d_call: TRBD1; cdr3_nt: TGTGCCTGGAGCTCATTACAGGGGGTCGGGGAGACCCAGTACTTC; cdr3_aa: CAWSSLQGVGETQYF
v_call: TRBV14; clone_size: NA; j_call: TRBJ2-5; d_call: NA; cdr3_nt: TGTGCCAGCAGCCAAGATATGGCTAGAGGAGAGACCCAGTACTTC; cdr3_aa: CASSQDMARGETQYF
v_call: TRBV7-2; clone_size: NA; j_call: TRBJ1-3; d_call: NA; cdr3_nt: TGTGCCAGCAGCTTGGGCCAGGTCGTCTCTGGAAACACCATATATTTT; cdr3_aa: CASSLGQVVSGNTIYF
v_call: TRBV7-8; clone_size: once; j_call: TRBJ2-1; d_call: NA; cdr3_nt: TGTGCCAGCAGCTTAGCGGGGAGCACTAGAAATGAGCAGTTCTTC; cdr3_aa: CASSLAGSTRNEQFF
v_call: TRBV10-3; clone_size: few; j_call: TRBJ1-6; d_call: NA; cdr3_nt: TGTGCCATCAGTGAGTCGTCCGGACTTTCGGCCCTCCACTTT; cdr3_aa: CAISESSGLSALHF
v_call: TRBV7-8; clone_size: NA; j_call: TRBJ2-7; d_call: NA; cdr3_nt: TGTGCCAGCAGCTCTAGTCCTGGAACTTACGAGCAGTACTTC; cdr3_aa: CASSSSPGTYEQYF
v_call: TRBV30; clone_size: NA; j_call: TRBJ2-1; d_call: NA; cdr3_nt: TGTGCCTGGAGTGGCCGGGGACTCCTCAATGAGCAGTTCTTC; cdr3_aa: CAWSGRGLLNEQFF
v_call: TRBV6-4; clone_size: NA; j_call: TRBJ2-1; d_call: NA; cdr3_nt: TGTGCCAGCAGTGACTCCGCTAGTTTCTACAATGAGCAGTTCTTC; cdr3_aa: CASSDSASFYNEQFF
v_call: TRBV4-1; clone_size: few; j_call: TRBJ1-5; d_call: NA; cdr3_nt: TGCGCCAGCAGCCAAGATAAGGGAGATAGCAATCAGCCCCAGCATTTT; cdr3_aa: CASSQDKGDSNQPQHF
v_call: TRBV7-9; clone_size: NA; j_call: TRBJ2-5; d_call: NA; cdr3_nt: TGTGCCAGCAGCTTAGATCGCAGCGACCAGTACTTC; cdr3_aa: CASSLDRSDQYF
v_call: TRBV18; clone_size: few; j_call: TRBJ2-2; d_call: TRBD2; cdr3_nt: TGTGCCAGCTCACCGCCGGGACTAGCGGGCTCGAACACCGGGGAGCTGTTTTTT; cdr3_aa: CASSPPGLAGSNTGELFF
v_call: TRBV5-6; clone_size: NA; j_call: TRBJ2-3; d_call: NA; cdr3_nt: TGTGCCAGCAGCTTGGCAGGGTACGCAGATACGCAGTATTTT; cdr3_aa: CASSLAGYADTQYF
v_call: TRBV5-1; clone_size: NA; j_call: TRBJ2-1; d_call: TRBD2; cdr3_nt: TGCGCCAGCAGCCCAGCGGGAGGGCCCTACAATGAGCAGTTCTTC; cdr3_aa: CASSPAGGPYNEQFF
v_call: TRBV27; clone_size: NA; j_call: TRBJ2-3; d_call: TRBD2; cdr3_nt: TGTGCCAGCAGTTTATCGGGGACTACCCATACGCAGTATTTT; cdr3_aa: CASSLSGTTHTQYF
v_call: TRBV6-6; clone_size: few; j_call: TRBJ1-2; d_call: NA; cdr3_nt: TGTGCCAGCAGAGGGGGGGACTATGGCTACACCTTC; cdr3_aa: CASRGGDYGYTF
v_call: TRBV19; clone_size: once; j_call: TRBJ1-2; d_call: NA; cdr3_nt: TGTGCCAGTAGTCGTACCGGGACATCTAACTATGGCTACACCTTC; cdr3_aa: CASSRTGTSNYGYTF
v_call: TRBV6-7; clone_size: few; j_call: TRBJ1-1; d_call: TRBD1; cdr3_nt: TGTGCCAGCACCTATTGGCCGGGACAGGGAATAAGCACTGAAGCTTTCTTT; cdr3_aa: CASTYWPGQGISTEAFF
v_call: TRBV5-6; clone_size: NA; j_call: TRBJ1-1; d_call: NA; cdr3_nt: TGTGCCAGCAGCGTGACATCTGAAGCTTTCTTT; cdr3_aa: CASSVTSEAFF
v_call: TRBV11-2; clone_size: few; j_call: TRBJ2-5; d_call: NA; cdr3_nt: TGTGCCAGCAGCTTTCCAGCGGCCAGGGGCCAAGAGACCCAGTACTTC; cdr3_aa: CASSFPAARGQETQYF